This is a list of T cell receptor beta chains from one sample in a study of shared T cell receptors in the human thymus. Libraries were prepared by immunoSEQ multiplex PCR; TCRdb keeps only in-frame clonotypes and omits some of them. Of hundreds of thousands of clones detected, around 87% appear once; the ten largest clones hold around 0.0099%. A further study also used this sample, focusing on human thymus T cells.

The sequencing input was thymocytes. These receptor sequences come from a boy in the first two years of life with a congenital heart defect. The CDR3 runs from the conserved cysteine through the conserved F or W. Fields, in order: V gene, J gene, D gene, clone size, CDR3 DNA, CDR3 protein. The D gene is left open where the match is weak. Not all rows give a size; the values are once, few, many and, for expanded clones, a class.

TRBV7-2	TRBJ2-7	-	-	TGTGCCAGCAGCTTACAGGGGACGGGTGAGCAGTACTTC	CASSLQGTGEQYF
TRBV4-3	TRBJ2-3	-	once	TGCGCCAGCAGCCAAGATCCGACGGAGGGAGCGCACGCGGATACGCAGTATTTT	CASSQDPTEGAHADTQYF
TRBV2	TRBJ1-5	-	-	TGTGCCAGCGCAGTGCCAGGGGATCAGCCCCAGCATTTT	CASAVPGDQPQHF
TRBV2	TRBJ2-7	TRBD2	-	TGTGCCAGCAGTGATTTGGTGAGACTAGCGGGCGGAAGCTCCTACGAGCAGTACTTC	CASSDLVRLAGGSSYEQYF
TRBV15	TRBJ2-1	TRBD2	-	TGTGCCACCAGCAGCGGACTAGCGGGAGTCCAGAAGGCTTACAATGAGCAGTTCTTC	CATSSGLAGVQKAYNEQFF
TRBV11-2	TRBJ2-3	TRBD2	-	TGTGCCAGCAGCCCGGACCCCGGGACTAGCGACACAGATACGCAGTATTTT	CASSPDPGTSDTDTQYF
TRBV7-8	TRBJ2-5	-	-	TGTGCCAGCAGCTTGTCGTACAGTAGTTTTTTCGAGACCCAGTACTTC	CASSLSYSSFFETQYF
TRBV6-6	TRBJ1-1	TRBD1	-	TGTGCCAGCAGTTCCCTTCAGGGGGCGGATGAAGCTTTCTTT	CASSSLQGADEAFF
TRBV28	TRBJ2-1	TRBD2	-	TGTGCCAGCATCCACACGGGACTAGCGGGAGAAAGAGTCAATGAGCAGTTCTTC	CASIHTGLAGERVNEQFF
TRBV11-1	TRBJ2-7	TRBD2	-	TGTGCCAGCAGCTTAGCGTTGAGCGGGAGTAAAAACGAGCAGTACTTC	CASSLALSGSKNEQYF
TRBV18	TRBJ2-1	-	-	TGTGCCAGCTCACCACCGGACCCGGGATCCAATGAGCAGTTCTTC	CASSPPDPGSNEQFF
TRBV10-3	TRBJ1-3	TRBD1	once	TGTGCCATCAGTGGGAATGCGACAGGGGCTGGAAACACCATATATTTT	CAISGNATGAGNTIYF
TRBV28	TRBJ2-3	TRBD2	-	TGTGCCAGCAGTTTAGGGCTAGCGGGAGGAACAGATACGCAGTATTTT	CASSLGLAGGTDTQYF
TRBV2	TRBJ1-1	-	-	TGTGCCAGCGAGAGACCAGGAAACACTGAAGCTTTCTTT	CASERPGNTEAFF
TRBV7-4	TRBJ2-1	TRBD2	-	TGTGCCAGCAGCTTCCACCCACCGGGACTAGCCGACTACAATGAGCAGTTCTTC	CASSFHPPGLADYNEQFF
TRBV7-2	TRBJ2-3	TRBD2	-	TGTGCCAGCAGCTTAGCCGGGACTAGCGGGTCCCGAGGGCGCACAGATACGCAGTATTTT	CASSLAGTSGSRGRTDTQYF
TRBV5-4	TRBJ2-7	TRBD2	-	TGTGCCAGCAGCTTGGGTAGCGGGGGCTCCTACGAGCAGTACTTC	CASSLGSGGSYEQYF
TRBV4-2	TRBJ2-3	-	-	TGTGCCAGCAGCTGGAGAACAGATACGCAGTATTTT	CASSWRTDTQYF
TRBV7-3	TRBJ2-7	TRBD2	-	TGTGCCAGCAGCCAAACGGTGGGGGAGGGCCTTGTCCACGAGCAGTACTTC	CASSQTVGEGLVHEQYF
TRBV7-9	TRBJ1-1	TRBD1	-	TGTGCCAGCAGCCCGTGGGGACAGTTGGGACCTTTCTTT	CASSPWGQLGPFF
TRBV15	TRBJ2-2	-	few	TGTGCCACCAGCAGAGATACACCGGGAACGGTCACCGGGGAGCTGTTTTTT	CATSRDTPGTVTGELFF
TRBV5-1	TRBJ1-2	-	-	TGCGCCAGCAGCTTGGTATTCCCAGGGGACGGCTATGGCTACACCTTC	CASSLVFPGDGYGYTF
TRBV27	TRBJ2-7	TRBD2	-	TGTGCCAGCAGTCGGAGGACTAGCGGGAGGTCGTCCTACGAGCAGTACTTC	CASSRRTSGRSSYEQYF
TRBV14	TRBJ2-2	-	-	TGTGCCAGCAGCCCATCCCAACTAGTGAACACCGGGGAGCTGTTTTTT	CASSPSQLVNTGELFF
TRBV30	TRBJ1-4	TRBD1	-	TGTGCCTGGAGTGACCTTAGCTTGACAGGGTATAGTAAGATACTGTTTTTT	CAWSDLSLTGYSKILFF
TRBV19	TRBJ2-2	TRBD2	-	TGTGCCAGTAGTATACGGGCAGGGAGGGGAGTTGGGGAGCTGTTTTTT	CASSIRAGRGVGELFF
TRBV19	TRBJ2-2	TRBD2	-	TGTGCCAGTCTGACGACTAGCGGGGGTAACATATCCGGGGAGCTGTTTTTT	CASLTTSGGNISGELFF
TRBV5-1	TRBJ2-7	TRBD1	few	TGCGCCAGCAGCTCCGGGACAGGGGCGACCTACGAGCAGTACTTC	CASSSGTGATYEQYF
TRBV28	TRBJ1-4	-	-	TGTGCCAGCACTTTCCAGGGTTGGTGTGAAAAACTGTTTTTT	CASTFQGWCEKLFF
TRBV30	TRBJ2-5	TRBD1	few	TGTGCCTGGAGTGGAGGGGGCAGGCAAGAGACCCAGTACTTC	CAWSGGGRQETQYF
TRBV28	TRBJ2-7	-	-	TGTGCCAGCAGCCCCAAGCAATGGTCTGACTACGAGCAGTACTTC	CASSPKQWSDYEQYF